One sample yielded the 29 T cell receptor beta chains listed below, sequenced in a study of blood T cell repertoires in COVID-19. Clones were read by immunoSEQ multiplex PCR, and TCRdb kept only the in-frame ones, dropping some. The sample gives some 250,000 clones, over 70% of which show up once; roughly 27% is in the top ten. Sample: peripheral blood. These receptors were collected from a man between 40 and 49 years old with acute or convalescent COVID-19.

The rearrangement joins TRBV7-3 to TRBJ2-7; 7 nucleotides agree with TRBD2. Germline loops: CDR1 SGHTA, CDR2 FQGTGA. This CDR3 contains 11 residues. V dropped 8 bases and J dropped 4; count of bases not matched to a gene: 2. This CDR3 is CASLAGYEQYF. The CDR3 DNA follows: TGTGCCAGCTTAGCGGGTTACGAGCAGTACTTC.

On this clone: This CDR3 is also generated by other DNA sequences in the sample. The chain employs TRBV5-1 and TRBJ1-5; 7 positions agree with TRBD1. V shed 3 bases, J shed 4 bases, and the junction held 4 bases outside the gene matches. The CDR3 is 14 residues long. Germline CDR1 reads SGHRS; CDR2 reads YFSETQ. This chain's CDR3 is CASSSGTANQPQHF. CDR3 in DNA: TGCGCCAGCAGCTCCGGGACAGCAAATCAGCCCCAGCATTTT. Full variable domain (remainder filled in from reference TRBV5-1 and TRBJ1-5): KAGVTQTPRYLIKTRGQQVTLSCSPISGHRSVSWYQQTPGQGLQFLFEYFSETQRNKGNFPGRFSGRQFSNSRSEMNVSTLELGDSALYLCASSSGTANQPQHFGDGTRLSIL.

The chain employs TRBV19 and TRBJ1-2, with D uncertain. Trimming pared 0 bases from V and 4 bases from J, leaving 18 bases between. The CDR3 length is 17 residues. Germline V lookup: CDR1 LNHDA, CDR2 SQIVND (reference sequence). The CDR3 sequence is CASSIDPPTGSRYGYTF. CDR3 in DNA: TGTGCCAGTAGTATAGACCCCCCGACGGGTTCCCGCTATGGCTACACCTTC. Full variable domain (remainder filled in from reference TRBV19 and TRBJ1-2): DGGITQSPKYLFRKEGQNVTLSCEQNLNHDAMYWYRQDPGQGLRLIYYSQIVNDFQKGDIAEGYSVSREKKESFPLTVTSAQKNPTAFYLCASSIDPPTGSRYGYTFGSGTRLTVV.

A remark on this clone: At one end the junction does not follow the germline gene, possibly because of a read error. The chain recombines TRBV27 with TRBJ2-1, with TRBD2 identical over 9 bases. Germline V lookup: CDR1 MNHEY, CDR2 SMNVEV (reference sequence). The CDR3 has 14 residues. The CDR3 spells CASSSRSSGTSSLF. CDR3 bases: TGTGCCAGCAGTTCACGATCCAGCGGGACTAGCTCTCTCTTC.

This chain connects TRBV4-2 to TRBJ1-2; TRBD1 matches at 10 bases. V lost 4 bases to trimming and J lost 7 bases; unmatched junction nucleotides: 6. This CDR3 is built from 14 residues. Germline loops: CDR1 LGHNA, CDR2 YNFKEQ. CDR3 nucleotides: TGTGCCAGCAGCCTCGAGGACAGGGGGGCTGGCTACACCTTC. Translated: CASSLEDRGAGYTF.

The CDR3, as DNA: TGTGCCAGCAGCGTATGGACAGGGGAAGACTATGGCTACACCTTC. Protein sequence: CASSVWTGEDYGYTF. The chain uses TRBV7-8 and TRBJ1-2, with 9 bases identical to TRBD1. Germline trimming cut 5 bases from V and 3 bases from J; bases unmatched to any gene: 7. The CDR3 loop spans 15 amino acids. Germline V gives CDR1 SGHVS, CDR2 FQNEAQ.

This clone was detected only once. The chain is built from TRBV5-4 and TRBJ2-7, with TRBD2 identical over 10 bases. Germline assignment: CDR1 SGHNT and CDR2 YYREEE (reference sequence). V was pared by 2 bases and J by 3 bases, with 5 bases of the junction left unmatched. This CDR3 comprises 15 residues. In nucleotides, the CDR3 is TGTGCCAGCAGCTTCGGACTAGCGGCGATCTACGAGCAGTACTTC. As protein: CASSFGLAAIYEQYF.

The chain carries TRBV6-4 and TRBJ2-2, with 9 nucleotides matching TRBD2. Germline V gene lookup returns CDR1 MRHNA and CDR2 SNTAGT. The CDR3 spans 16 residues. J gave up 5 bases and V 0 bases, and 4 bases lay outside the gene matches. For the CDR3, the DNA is TGTGCCAGCAGTGACTCCCCAGCGGGGGGAACCGGGGAGCTGTTTTTT. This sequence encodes CASSDSPAGGTGELFF.

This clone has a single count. The CDR3 DNA reads TGTGCCAGCAGTGAAGCGGAGGTGGCTTTCTTT. Its translation is CASSEAEVAFF. The genes are TRBV6-1 and TRBJ1-1; D gene uncertain. V was shortened by 0 bases and J by 11 bases, with 7 bases between the two germline ends. Germline loops: CDR1 MNHNS, CDR2 SASEGT. This CDR3 spans 11 amino acids.

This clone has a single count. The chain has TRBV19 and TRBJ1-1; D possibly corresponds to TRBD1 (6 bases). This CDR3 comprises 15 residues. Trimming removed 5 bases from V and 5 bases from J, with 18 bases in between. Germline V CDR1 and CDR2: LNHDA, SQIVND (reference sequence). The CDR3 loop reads CASSPRQVRTTEAFF. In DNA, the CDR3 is TGTGCCAGTAGTCCGAGACAGGTCCGAACAACTGAAGCTTTCTTT. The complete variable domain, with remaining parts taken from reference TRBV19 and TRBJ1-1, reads DGGITQSPKYLFRKEGQNVTLSCEQNLNHDAMYWYRQDPGQGLRLIYYSQIVNDFQKGDIAEGYSVSREKKESFPLTVTSAQKNPTAFYLCASSPRQVRTTEAFFGQGTRLTVV.

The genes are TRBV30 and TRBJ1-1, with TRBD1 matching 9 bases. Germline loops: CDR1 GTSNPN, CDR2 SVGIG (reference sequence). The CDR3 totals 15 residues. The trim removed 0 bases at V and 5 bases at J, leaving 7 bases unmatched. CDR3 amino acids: CAWSVPHRGLTEAFF. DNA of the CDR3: TGTGCCTGGAGTGTACCCCACAGGGGGCTTACTGAAGCTTTCTTT.

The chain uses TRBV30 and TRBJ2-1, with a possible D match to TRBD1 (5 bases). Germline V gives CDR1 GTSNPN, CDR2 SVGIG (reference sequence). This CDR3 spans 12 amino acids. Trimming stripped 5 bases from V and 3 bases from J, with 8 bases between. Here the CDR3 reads CAWLTVYNEQFF. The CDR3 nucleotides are TGTGCCTGGTTGACAGTCTACAATGAGCAGTTCTTC.

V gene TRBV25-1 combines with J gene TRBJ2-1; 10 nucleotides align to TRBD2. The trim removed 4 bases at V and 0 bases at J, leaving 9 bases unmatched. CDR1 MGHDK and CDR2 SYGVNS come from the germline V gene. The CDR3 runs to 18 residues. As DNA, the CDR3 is TGTGCCAGCAGTGGCAGACTAGCGGGTGAGAGCTCCTACAATGAGCAGTTCTTC. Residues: CASSGRLAGESSYNEQFF.

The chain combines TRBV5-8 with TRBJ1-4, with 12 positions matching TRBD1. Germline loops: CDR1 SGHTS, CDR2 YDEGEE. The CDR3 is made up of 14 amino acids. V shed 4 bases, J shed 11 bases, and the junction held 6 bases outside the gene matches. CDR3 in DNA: TGTGCCAGCAGCCGGGACAGGGGGCAAGGGAAACTGTTTTTT. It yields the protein CASSRDRGQGKLFF.

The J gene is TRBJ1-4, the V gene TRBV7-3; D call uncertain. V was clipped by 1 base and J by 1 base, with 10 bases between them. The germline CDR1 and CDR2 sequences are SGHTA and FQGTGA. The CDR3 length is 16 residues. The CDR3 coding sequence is TGTGCCAGCAGCTTAAATGGGCCAGGAACTAATGAAAAACTGTTTTTT. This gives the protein CASSLNGPGTNEKLFF.

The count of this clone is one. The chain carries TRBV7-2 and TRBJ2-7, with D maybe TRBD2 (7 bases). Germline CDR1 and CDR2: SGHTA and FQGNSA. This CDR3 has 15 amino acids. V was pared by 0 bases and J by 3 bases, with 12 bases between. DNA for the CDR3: TGTGCCAGCAGCTTAGCGGAGGGGGGGTACTACGAGCAGTACTTC. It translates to CASSLAEGGYYEQYF. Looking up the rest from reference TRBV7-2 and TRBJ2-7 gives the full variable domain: GAGVSQSPSNKVTEKGKDVELRCDPISGHTALYWYRQSLGQGLEFLIYFQGNSAPDKSGLPSDRFSAERTGGSVSTLTIQRTQQEDSAVYLCASSLAEGGYYEQYFGPGTRLTVT.

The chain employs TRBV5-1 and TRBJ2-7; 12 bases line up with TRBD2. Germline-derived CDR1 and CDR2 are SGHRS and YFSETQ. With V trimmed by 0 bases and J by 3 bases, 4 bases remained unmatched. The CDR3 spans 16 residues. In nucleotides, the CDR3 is TGCGCCAGCAGCTTGGGGACTAGCGGGACGATCTACGAGCAGTACTTC. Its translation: CASSLGTSGTIYEQYF.

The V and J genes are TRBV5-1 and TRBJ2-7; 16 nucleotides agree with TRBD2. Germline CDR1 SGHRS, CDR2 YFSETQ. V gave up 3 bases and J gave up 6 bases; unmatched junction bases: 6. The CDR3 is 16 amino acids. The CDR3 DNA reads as TGCGCCAGCAGCTCGGGACTAGCGGGAGGGATTAGCGAGCAGTACTTC. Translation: CASSSGLAGGISEQYF.

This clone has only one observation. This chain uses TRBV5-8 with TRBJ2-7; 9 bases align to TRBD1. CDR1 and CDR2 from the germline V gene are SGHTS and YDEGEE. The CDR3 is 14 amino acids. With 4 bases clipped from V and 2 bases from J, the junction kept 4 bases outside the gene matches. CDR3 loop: CASSKGQGTYEQYF. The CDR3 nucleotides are TGTGCCAGCAGCAAAGGACAGGGGACCTACGAGCAGTACTTC.

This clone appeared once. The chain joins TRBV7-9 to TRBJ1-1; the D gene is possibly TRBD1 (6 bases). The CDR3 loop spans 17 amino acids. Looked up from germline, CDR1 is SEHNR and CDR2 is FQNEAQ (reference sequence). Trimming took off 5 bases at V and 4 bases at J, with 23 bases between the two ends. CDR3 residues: CASSQWGLRGGGTEAFF. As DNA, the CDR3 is TGTGCCAGCAGCCAATGGGGCCTTCGAGGGGGTGGCACTGAAGCTTTCTTT.

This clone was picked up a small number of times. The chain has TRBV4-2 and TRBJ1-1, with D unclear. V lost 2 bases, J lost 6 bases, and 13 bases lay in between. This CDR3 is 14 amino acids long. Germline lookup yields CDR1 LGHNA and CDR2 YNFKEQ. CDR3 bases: TGTGCCAGCAGCCAAATGGTCGGGGTAGCTGAAGCTTTCTTT. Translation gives CASSQMVGVAEAFF.

CDR3: CASSLGLAGVDTGELFF. Written as DNA, the CDR3 is TGCGCCAGCAGCTTGGGACTAGCGGGAGTTGACACCGGGGAGCTGTTTTTT. This chain links TRBV5-1 with TRBJ2-2, with 12 bases aligning to TRBD2. The J segment lost 3 bases and the V segment lost 0 bases, leaving 3 bases of the junction unmatched. This CDR3 comprises 17 residues. Germline assignment: CDR1 SGHRS and CDR2 YFSETQ.

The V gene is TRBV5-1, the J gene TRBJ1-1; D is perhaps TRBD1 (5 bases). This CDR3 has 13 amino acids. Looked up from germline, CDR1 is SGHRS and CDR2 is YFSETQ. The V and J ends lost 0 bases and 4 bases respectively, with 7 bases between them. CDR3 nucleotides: TGCGCCAGCAGCTTGGGCACAGGCACTGAAGCTTTCTTT. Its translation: CASSLGTGTEAFF.

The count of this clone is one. The CDR3 nucleotides read TGTGCCAGCAGTTTCACAGGGCTAAATCAGCCCCAGCATTTT. The encoded protein is CASSFTGLNQPQHF. The chain combines TRBV25-1 with TRBJ1-5; TRBD1 might be the D (6 bases). Per the germline V gene, CDR1 is MGHDK and CDR2 is SYGVNS. There are 14 residues in the CDR3. V dropped 5 bases and J dropped 4 bases, with 12 bases sitting between them.

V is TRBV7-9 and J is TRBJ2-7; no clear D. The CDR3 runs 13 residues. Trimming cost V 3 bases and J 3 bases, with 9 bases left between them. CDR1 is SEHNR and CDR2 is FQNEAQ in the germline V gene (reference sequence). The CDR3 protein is CASSFNSYYEQYF. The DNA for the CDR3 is TGTGCCAGCAGCTTTAACAGCTACTACGAGCAGTACTTC.

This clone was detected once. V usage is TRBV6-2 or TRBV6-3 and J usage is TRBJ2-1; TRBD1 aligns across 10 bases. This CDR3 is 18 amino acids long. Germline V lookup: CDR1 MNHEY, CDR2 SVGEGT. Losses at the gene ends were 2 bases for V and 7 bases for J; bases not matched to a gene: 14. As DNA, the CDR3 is TGTGCCAGCAGTTACACCCGCACTGGACAGGGGGGGTTGAATGAGCAGTTCTTC. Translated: CASSYTRTGQGGLNEQFF.

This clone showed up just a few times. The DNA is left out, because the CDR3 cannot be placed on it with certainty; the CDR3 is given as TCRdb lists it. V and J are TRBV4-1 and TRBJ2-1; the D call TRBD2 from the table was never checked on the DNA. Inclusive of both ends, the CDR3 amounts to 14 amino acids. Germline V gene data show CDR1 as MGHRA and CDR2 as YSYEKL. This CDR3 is CASSQSSGQDLQFF.

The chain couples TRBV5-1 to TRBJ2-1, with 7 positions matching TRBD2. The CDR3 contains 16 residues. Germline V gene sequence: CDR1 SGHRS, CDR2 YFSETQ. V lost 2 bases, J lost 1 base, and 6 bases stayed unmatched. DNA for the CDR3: TGCGCCAGCAGCTTATTGGGGGGGTCTTCCTACAATGAGCAGTTCTTC. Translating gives CASSLLGGSSYNEQFF.

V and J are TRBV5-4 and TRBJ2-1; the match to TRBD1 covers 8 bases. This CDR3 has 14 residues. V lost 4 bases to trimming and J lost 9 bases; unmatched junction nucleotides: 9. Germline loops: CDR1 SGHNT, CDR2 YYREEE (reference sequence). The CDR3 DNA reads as TGTGCCAGCAGCATAGACAGGGGTGGAGGTGAGCAGTTCTTC. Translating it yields CASSIDRGGGEQFF.